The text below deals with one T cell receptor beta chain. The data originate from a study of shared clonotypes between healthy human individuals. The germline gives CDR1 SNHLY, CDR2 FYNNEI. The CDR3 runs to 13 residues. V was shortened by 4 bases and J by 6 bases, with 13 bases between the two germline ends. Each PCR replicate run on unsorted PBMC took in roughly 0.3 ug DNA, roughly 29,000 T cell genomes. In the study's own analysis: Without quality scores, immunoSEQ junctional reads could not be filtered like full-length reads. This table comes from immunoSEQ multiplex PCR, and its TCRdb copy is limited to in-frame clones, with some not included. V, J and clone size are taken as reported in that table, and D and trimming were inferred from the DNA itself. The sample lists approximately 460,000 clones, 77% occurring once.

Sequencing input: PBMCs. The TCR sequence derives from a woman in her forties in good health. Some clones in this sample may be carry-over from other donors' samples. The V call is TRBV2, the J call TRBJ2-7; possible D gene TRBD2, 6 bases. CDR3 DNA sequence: TGTGCCAGCAGTGGGGCTCAGGGAGGCGAGCAGTACTTC. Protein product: CASSGAQGGEQYF.